A single sample is the source of the 10 T cell receptor beta chains below, sequenced in a study of blood T cell repertoires in COVID-19. Profiling relied on immunoSEQ multiplex PCR, and the TCRdb table lists in-frame clones only, not all of them. In the table there are around 220,000 clones, 80% of which are singletons. Sequences were obtained from PBMCs or T cells enriched from blood (not recorded which). The receptors originated from a woman between 35 and 50 years old with acute COVID-19.

This chain uses TRBV9 with TRBJ2-1; TRBD2 agrees at 7 bases. V lost 6 bases to trimming and J lost 4 bases; unmatched junction nucleotides: 10. This CDR3 comprises 15 residues. The V gene's germline CDR1 is SGDLS and CDR2 YYNGEE. The CDR3: CASTGGEPPYNEQFF. The CDR3 nucleotides read TGTGCCAGCACGGGAGGCGAACCCCCATACAATGAGCAGTTCTTC.

The chain has TRBV7-9 and TRBJ2-3; 10 nucleotides match TRBD1. The germline gives CDR1 SEHNR, CDR2 FQNEAQ (reference sequence). There are 15 residues in the CDR3. Trimming took 3 bases from V and 6 from J; bases not matched to a gene: 6. The CDR3 coding sequence is TGTGCCAGCAGCTTTGGACAGGGGGAGGGCGATACGCAGTATTTT. Protein: CASSFGQGEGDTQYF.

The DNA of the CDR3 is TGTGCCAGCAGGCAGGGACAGGGGTTAGGCTACACCTTC. Translation: CASRQGQGLGYTF. The chain links TRBV12-3 or TRBV12-4 to TRBJ1-2, with 10 bases aligning to TRBD1. With 6 bases clipped from V and 8 bases from J, the junction kept 6 bases outside the gene matches. The CDR3 loop spans 13 amino acids.

The CDR3, as DNA: TGTGCCAGTAGTATCTCACAGGGGTACGAGCAGTACTTC. Translating gives CASSISQGYEQYF. The gene calls are TRBV19 and TRBJ2-7; 7 positions match TRBD1. V lost 3 bases and J lost 4; bases outside the gene matches: 3. CDR1 is LNHDA and CDR2 is SQIVND in the germline V gene (reference sequence). The CDR3 runs to 13 residues. The full variable domain, in which reference TRBV19 and TRBJ2-7 provide the parts outside the CDR3, is DGGITQSPKYLFRKEGQNVTLSCEQNLNHDAMYWYRQDPGQGLRLIYYSQIVNDFQKGDIAEGYSVSREKKESFPLTVTSAQKNPTAFYLCASSISQGYEQYFGPGTRLTVT.

The CDR3 DNA sequence: TGTGCCAGCAGCTTAGGGAGACTAGCGGGTGCCAGCGGCGATGAGCAGTTCTTC. This translates into CASSLGRLAGASGDEQFF. The V call is TRBV11-3, the J call TRBJ2-1; TRBD2 agrees at 10 bases. This CDR3 has 18 residues. V lost 1 base, J lost 8 bases, and 14 bases stayed unmatched. Germline V gives CDR1 SGHNT, CDR2 YENEEA.

A single count supports this clone. The rearrangement links TRBV18 to TRBJ1-1, with a weak D call TRBD1 (6 bases). Germline V lookup: CDR1 KGHSH, CDR2 LQKENI. The V gene lost 3 bases and the J gene lost 5 bases, with 10 bases spanning the gap. The CDR3 consists of 13 residues. The CDR3 sequence: CASSPLDSTEAFF. The CDR3 coding sequence is TGTGCCAGCTCACCTCTGGACAGTACTGAAGCTTTCTTT.

The V call is TRBV7-9, the J call TRBJ1-3; a weak D match, TRBD1 (6 bases). Trimming cost V 5 bases and J 3 bases, with 14 bases left between them. CDR3 size: 15 residues. Per germline, CDR1 SEHNR and CDR2 FQNEAQ (reference sequence). In DNA form, the CDR3 reads TGTGCCAGCAGCGTATCCCAGACAGGTGGAAACACCATATATTTT. Its translation is CASSVSQTGGNTIYF.

This chain uses TRBV19 with TRBJ2-1; TRBD2 agrees at 15 bases. The germline V gene encodes CDR1 LNHDA and CDR2 SQIVND (reference sequence). The CDR3 has 16 residues. Germline trimming cut 5 bases from V and 6 bases from J; bases unmatched to any gene: 5. The CDR3 here is CASSRTSGRAGNEQFF. CDR3 coding DNA: TGTGCCAGTAGTCGGACTAGCGGGAGGGCCGGCAATGAGCAGTTCTTC.

The sample holds one count of this clone. V usage is TRBV24-1 and J usage is TRBJ2-3; the match to TRBD1 covers 9 bases. This CDR3 has 16 amino acids. Trimming cost V 3 bases and J 7 bases; bases outside gene matches: 10. The V gene's germline CDR1 is KGHDR and CDR2 SFDVKD. CDR3 in DNA: TGTGCCACCAGTGATCCAAGGGACAGGGTATTTTATACGCAGTATTTT. This encodes CATSDPRDRVFYTQYF.

The chain links TRBV7-2 to TRBJ1-2, with 11 positions matching TRBD1. CDR1 SGHTA and CDR2 FQGNSA come from the germline V gene. V shed 2 bases, J shed 6 bases, and the junction held 11 bases outside the gene matches. The CDR3 has 17 amino acids. The CDR3: CASSLMGTGGGGHGYTF. CDR3 DNA: TGTGCCAGCAGCTTAATGGGGACAGGGGGAGGGGGACATGGCTACACCTTC. Full variable domain (outside the CDR3, taken from reference TRBV7-2 and TRBJ1-2): GAGVSQSPSNKVTEKGKDVELRCDPISGHTALYWYRQSLGQGLEFLIYFQGNSAPDKSGLPSDRFSAERTGGSVSTLTIQRTQQEDSAVYLCASSLMGTGGGGHGYTFGSGTRLTVV.